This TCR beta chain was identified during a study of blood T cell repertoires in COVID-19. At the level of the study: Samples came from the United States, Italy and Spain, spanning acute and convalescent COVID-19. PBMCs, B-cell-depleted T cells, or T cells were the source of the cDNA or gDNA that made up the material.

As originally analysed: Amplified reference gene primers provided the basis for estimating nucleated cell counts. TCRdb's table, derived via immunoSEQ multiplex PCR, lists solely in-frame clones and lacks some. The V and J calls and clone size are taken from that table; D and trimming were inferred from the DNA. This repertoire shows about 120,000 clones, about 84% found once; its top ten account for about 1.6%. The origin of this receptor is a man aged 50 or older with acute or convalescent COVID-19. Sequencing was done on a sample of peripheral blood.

The CDR3 loop reads CASSLVSGGDDEQYF. The CDR3 DNA is TGTGCCAGCAGCTTAGTGTCAGGGGGCGACGACGAGCAGTACTTC. The chain couples TRBV7-8 to TRBJ2-7; 8 bases fit TRBD1. J gave up 5 bases and V 1 base, and 7 bases lay outside the gene matches. CDR3 size: 15 residues. CDR1 is SGHVS, CDR2 FQNEAQ, per germline.